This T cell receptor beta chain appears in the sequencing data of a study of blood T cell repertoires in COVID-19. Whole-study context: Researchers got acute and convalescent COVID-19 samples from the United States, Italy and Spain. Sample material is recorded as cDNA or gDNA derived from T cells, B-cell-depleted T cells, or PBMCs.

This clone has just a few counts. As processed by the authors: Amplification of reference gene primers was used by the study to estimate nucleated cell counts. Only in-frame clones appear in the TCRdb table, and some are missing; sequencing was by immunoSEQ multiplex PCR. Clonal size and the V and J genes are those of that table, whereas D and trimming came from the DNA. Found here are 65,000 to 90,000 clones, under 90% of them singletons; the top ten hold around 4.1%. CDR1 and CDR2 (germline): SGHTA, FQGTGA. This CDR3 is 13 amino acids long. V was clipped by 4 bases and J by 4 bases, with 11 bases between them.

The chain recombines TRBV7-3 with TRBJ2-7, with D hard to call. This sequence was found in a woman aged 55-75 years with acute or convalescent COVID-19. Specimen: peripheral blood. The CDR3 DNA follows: TGTGCCAGCAGCTCCAACGGTAGATACGAGCAGTACTTC. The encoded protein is CASSSNGRYEQYF.